This T cell receptor beta chain was recorded in a study of shared clonotypes between healthy human individuals. Method: immunoSEQ multiplex PCR; TCRdb's copy keeps in-frame clones and lacks some. The table has a few hundred thousand clones, roughly four fifths seen once. This clonotype was sampled from a woman in her thirties or forties in good health. Some clones in this sample may be carry-over from other donors' samples. Material for sequencing was PBMCs.

The CDR3 region is CASSFRGDEQYF. The CDR3 DNA reads TGTGCCAGCAGCTTTAGAGGGGACGAGCAGTACTTC. This sequence joins TRBV7-6 and TRBJ2-7; D may correspond to TRBD1 or TRBD2 (5 bases each). Per germline, CDR1 SGHVS and CDR2 FNYEAQ. V lost 3 bases and J lost 5, with 8 bases in between. The CDR3 totals 12 residues.